This T cell receptor beta chain was sequenced for a study of T-cell reconstitution after alpha-beta-depleted transplantation in children. Study conclusions and caveats: About two months after transplant, alpha-beta T cells reportedly came from several hundred expanded graft clones. Newly made T cells mostly supplied T-cell counts and diversity one year after transplant. It was surviving recipient T cells and thymic progenitors that gave some patients high TCRbeta diversity at day 60.

In its sample, this clonotype was seen a few times. The target antigen is unknown. Unique molecular identifiers were incorporated when the TCRbeta library was constructed. Via MiXCR, TCRdb re-called the PCR reads, giving one row per CDR3 protein. The sample has some 310,000 distinct CDR3 sequences; approximately 23% are singletons. The TCR originated in a male patient younger than 18 who had a stem cell transplant for acute lymphoblastic leukemia, so the T cells may come from the graft donor. This specimen was PBMCs, mostly from graft donor cells, taken 180 days after TCRalphabeta/CD19-depleted stem cell transplant.

The CDR3 here is CATSREKRGTSGTYNEQFF. Written as DNA, the CDR3 is TGTGCCACCAGCAGAGAAAAACGGGGGACTAGCGGGACGTACAATGAGCAGTTCTTC. The chain carries TRBV15 and TRBJ2-1; 13 bases are a match to TRBD2. After removal of 0 bases from V and 4 bases from J, the junction contained 9 bases not matched to a gene. This CDR3 comprises 19 residues. Germline loops: CDR1 LNHNV, CDR2 YYDKDF (reference sequence).